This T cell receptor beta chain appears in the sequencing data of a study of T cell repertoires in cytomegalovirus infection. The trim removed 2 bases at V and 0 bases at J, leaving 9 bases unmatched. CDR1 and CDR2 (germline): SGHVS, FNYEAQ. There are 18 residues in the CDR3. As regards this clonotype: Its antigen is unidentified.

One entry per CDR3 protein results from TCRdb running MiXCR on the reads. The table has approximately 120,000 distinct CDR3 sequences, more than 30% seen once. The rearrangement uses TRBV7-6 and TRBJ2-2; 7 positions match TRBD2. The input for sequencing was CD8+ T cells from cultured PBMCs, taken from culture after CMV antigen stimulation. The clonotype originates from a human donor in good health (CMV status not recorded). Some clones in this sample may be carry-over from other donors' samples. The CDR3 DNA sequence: TGTGCCAGCAGCTTACCGCCGGGGGGAATCGCGAACACCGGGGAGCTGTTTTTT. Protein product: CASSLPPGGIANTGELFF.